The table lists the clone carrying this T cell receptor beta chain with a few counts. Antigen unknown. The data were obtained in a study of blood T cells in healthy people across ages. Findings and caveats of the study: Long-lived donors carried more naive CD4+ cells and greater diversity than aged donors. It was not known whether donors were CMV positive (a possible confounder of expanded clonotype changes).

Sample-barcoded 5' priming and a J-beta primer mix drove a second PCR of roughly 7 to 11 cycles. Tagging of each cDNA molecule was performed by a template-switch adaptor with 12 random nucleotides. TCRdb called the 5' RACE reads again in MiXCR, with one record for every CDR3 protein. The sample yields around 1.5 million distinct CDR3 sequences, approximately 60% seen once. There are 15 residues in the CDR3. V shed 0 bases and J 4 bases; nucleotides not matched to a gene: 6. The germline CDR1 and CDR2 sequences are SQVTM and ANQGSEA. The sequencing sample was made of blood. The TCR was taken from a man in his late teens or twenties in good health. The chain couples TRBV29-1 to TRBJ2-1, with 7 bases identical to TRBD2. The CDR3 DNA sequence: TGCAGCGTTGAAGAGCGGGGGACCTTATACAATGAGCAGTTCTTC. This gives the protein CSVEERGTLYNEQFF.